Listed here is a single T cell receptor (beta chain). Antigen specificity is unknown. These data are taken from a study of Ad26.COV2.S vaccination and SARS-CoV-2 variants. Study-level points and caveats: An underestimation of total T cell responses may have resulted from the TCR breadth and depth analyses. Vaccinated and placebo-treated recipients had similar non-spike TCR breadth. It was reported that spike-specific CD8+ and CD4+ T cell responses were substantially broad after vaccination. Ad26.COV2.S recipients had broader spike-specific TCRs (P = 0.0014).

Per germline, CDR1 WSHSY and CDR2 SAAADI. CDR3 length: 14 residues. Trimming stripped 3 bases from V and 3 bases from J, with 9 bases between. TCRdb keeps only in-frame clones here, not all; method: immunoSEQ multiplex PCR. Here the sample spans about 350,000 clones, about 91% being singletons. The chain has TRBV10-2 and TRBJ2-4; weak D call: TRBD1 (6 bases). The sequenced sample was peripheral blood, obtained after recovery from COVID-19. This receptor was identified in a human donor who had recovered from COVID-19. CDR3 nucleotides: TGCGCCAGCAGTGAAGGGGGACGCAAAAACATTCAGTACTTC. It encodes CASSEGGRKNIQYF.